The rows below give T cell receptor beta chains drawn from one sample of a study of T-cell memory formation after mild COVID-19. From the 5' RACE reads, TCRdb called clonotypes with MiXCR, one entry per CDR3 protein. This table has 55,000 to 70,000 distinct CDR3 sequences, about a quarter appearing once. The sample taken for sequencing was PBMCs or a T cell subset sorted from them (not recorded which). Receptors were obtained from a man younger than 35 who had mild COVID-19 (a few samples of this study predate the infection). Cell type and time point are not known. CDR3s include the opening cysteine and the closing phenylalanine or tryptophan. D genes are given only for firm matches. Clone size appears in some rows only: once, few, many, or a class for an expanded clone.

V gene	J gene	clone size	D gene	CDR3 DNA	CDR3 protein
TRBV4-3	TRBJ2-1	few	TRBD1	TGCGCCAGCAGCCAAGCCCTGGGGACAGGGTCCTACAATGAGCAGTTCTTC	CASSQALGTGSYNEQFF
TRBV30	TRBJ1-2	few	.	TGTGCCTGGAGTGTACTCGGGACGGCCGTCTATGGCTACACCTTC	CAWSVLGTAVYGYTF
TRBV7-9	TRBJ2-1	.	.	TGTGCCAGCAGCTCGATGCGGGATGAGCAGTTCTTC	CASSSMRDEQFF
TRBV29-1	TRBJ2-1	.	.	TGCAGCGTTGTTCCGAGCAATGAGCAGTTCTTC	CSVVPSNEQFF
TRBV19	TRBJ2-7	few	.	TGTGCCAGTAGTATCAGATCCGGGAGTGAGCAGTACTTC	CASSIRSGSEQYF
TRBV4-2	TRBJ2-7	.	.	TGTGCCAGCAGCCAAGAAGAGCCGGGGGGCCTATACGAGCAGTACTTC	CASSQEEPGGLYEQYF
TRBV27	TRBJ1-2	few	TRBD1	TGTGCCAGCAAAACAGGGGGGGAAGGCTACACCTTC	CASKTGGEGYTF
TRBV4-3	TRBJ2-1	many	TRBD2	TGCGCCAGCAGCCAAGATTCCGCGGGGGGGTACAATGAGCAGTTCTTC	CASSQDSAGGYNEQFF
TRBV6-2/TRBV6-3	TRBJ2-1	few	TRBD2	TGTGCCAGCAGCCTTACTAGCGGGCTCTACAATGAGCAGTTCTTC	CASSLTSGLYNEQFF
TRBV11-2	TRBJ2-3	few	TRBD2	TGTGCCAGCAGCCCCGGGACTAGCGGCCACACAGATACGCAGTATTTT	CASSPGTSGHTDTQYF
TRBV7-2	TRBJ2-3	.	TRBD2	TGTGCCAGCAGCTTAGCACTAGCGGGGGGTGGAGATACGCAGTATTTT	CASSLALAGGGDTQYF
TRBV20-1	TRBJ2-5	.	TRBD2	TGCAGTGCTAGAGAGGGGACTAGGGGGTTAGAGACCCAGTACTTC	CSAREGTRGLETQYF
TRBV5-1	TRBJ2-3	once	.	TGCGCCAGCAGCTTGAGGGGGGGGATATCAGATACGCAGTATTTT	CASSLRGGISDTQYF
TRBV5-1	TRBJ2-7	.	.	TGCGCCAGCAGCTTTGGGCTGGGCTACGAGCAGTACTTC	CASSFGLGYEQYF
TRBV2	TRBJ2-5	.	TRBD2	TGTGCCAGCAGTCCCCGCGTAGCGGGCATCCAAGAGACCCAGTACTTC	CASSPRVAGIQETQYF
TRBV6-2/TRBV6-3	TRBJ2-2	.	.	TGTGCCAGCAGTAAAGGGTCCCCTATCCCCGGGGAGCTGTTTTTT	CASSKGSPIPGELFF
TRBV12-3/TRBV12-4	TRBJ1-4	.	.	TGTGCCAGCAGCCCCGATAGGACCGCCTTCGAAGAAAAACTGTTTTTT	CASSPDRTAFEEKLFF
TRBV18	TRBJ1-1	.	.	TGTGCCAGCTCACCAGAGAACTGGTACATGAACACTGAAGCTTTCTTT	CASSPENWYMNTEAFF
TRBV4-1	TRBJ2-5	.	.	TGCGCCAGCAGCCAAACTTCTCTCGGGCCAATCAAAGAGACCCAGTACTTC	CASSQTSLGPIKETQYF
TRBV12-3/TRBV12-4	TRBJ2-3	.	.	TGTGCCAGCGGTGACACCAGCACAGATACGCAGTATTTT	CASGDTSTDTQYF
TRBV4-3	TRBJ2-5	few	.	TGCGCCAGCAGCCAAGATAGCGGAGAGACCCAGTACTTC	CASSQDSGETQYF
TRBV7-6	TRBJ2-1	few	TRBD2	TGTGCCAGCAGCTTAGGTGGGACTAGCTACAATGAGCAGTTCTTC	CASSLGGTSYNEQFF
TRBV20-1	TRBJ1-6	.	.	TGCAGTGCTAGAGACCCGGACATATCACCCCTCCACTTT	CSARDPDISPLHF
TRBV6-5	TRBJ1-4	.	TRBD1	TGTGCCAGCAGTAAACGGACAGGGGGGAGGAAAAAACTGTTTTTT	CASSKRTGGRKKLFF